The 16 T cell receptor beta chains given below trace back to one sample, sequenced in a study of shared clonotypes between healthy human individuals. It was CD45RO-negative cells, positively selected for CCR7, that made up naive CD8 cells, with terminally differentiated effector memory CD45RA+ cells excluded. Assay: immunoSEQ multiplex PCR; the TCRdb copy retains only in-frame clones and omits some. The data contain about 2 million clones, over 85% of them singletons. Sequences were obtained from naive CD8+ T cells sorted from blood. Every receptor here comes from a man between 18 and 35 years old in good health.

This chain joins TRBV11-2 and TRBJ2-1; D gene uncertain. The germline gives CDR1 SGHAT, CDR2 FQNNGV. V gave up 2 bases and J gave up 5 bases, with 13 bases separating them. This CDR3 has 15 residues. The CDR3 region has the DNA TGTGCCAGCAGCTTATCTGCGCGGCAGGACAATGAGCAGTTCTTC. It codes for CASSLSARQDNEQFF.

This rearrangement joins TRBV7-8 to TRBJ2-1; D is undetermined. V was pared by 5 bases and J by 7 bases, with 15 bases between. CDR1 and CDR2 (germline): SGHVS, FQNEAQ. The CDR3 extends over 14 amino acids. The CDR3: CASSPAPNWNEQFF. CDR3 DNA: TGTGCCAGCAGCCCCGCCCCAAATTGGAATGAGCAGTTCTTC. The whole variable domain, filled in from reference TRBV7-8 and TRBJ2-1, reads GAGVSQSPRYKVAKRGQDVALRCDPISGHVSLFWYQQALGQGPEFLTYFQNEAQLDKSGLPSDRFFAERPEGSVSTLKIQRTQQEDSAVYLCASSPAPNWNEQFFGPGTRLTVL.

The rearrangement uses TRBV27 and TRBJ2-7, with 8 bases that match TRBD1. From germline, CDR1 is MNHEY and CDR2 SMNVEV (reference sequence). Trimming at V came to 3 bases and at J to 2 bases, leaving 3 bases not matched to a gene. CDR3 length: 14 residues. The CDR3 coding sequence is TGTGCCAGCAGTTTTGACAGGGGCCCCTACGAGCAGTACTTC. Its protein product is CASSFDRGPYEQYF.

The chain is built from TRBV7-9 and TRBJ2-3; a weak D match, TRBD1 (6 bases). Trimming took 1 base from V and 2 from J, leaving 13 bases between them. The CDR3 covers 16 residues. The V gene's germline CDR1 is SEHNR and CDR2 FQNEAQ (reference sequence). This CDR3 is CASSLVNRVNTDTQYF. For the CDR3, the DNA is TGTGCCAGCAGCTTAGTCAACAGGGTAAACACAGATACGCAGTATTTT.

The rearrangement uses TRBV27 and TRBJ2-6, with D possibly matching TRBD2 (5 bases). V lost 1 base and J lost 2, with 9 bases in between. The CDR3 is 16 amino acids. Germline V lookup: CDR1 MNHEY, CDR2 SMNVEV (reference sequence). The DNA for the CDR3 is TGTGCCAGCAGTTTATATGCGGGTGCTGGGGCCAACGTCCTGACTTTC. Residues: CASSLYAGAGANVLTF.

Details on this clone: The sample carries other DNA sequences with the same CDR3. The CDR3 loop reads CASSLAGGNNEQFF. The CDR3 DNA follows: TGTGCCAGCAGTCTAGCGGGGGGAAACAATGAGCAGTTCTTC. The rearrangement uses TRBV6-6 and TRBJ2-1, with 11 bases aligning to TRBD2. The length of the CDR3 is 14 residues. CDR1 MNHNY and CDR2 SVGAGI come from the germline V gene (reference sequence). V lost 5 bases to trimming and J lost 5 bases; unmatched junction nucleotides: 2.

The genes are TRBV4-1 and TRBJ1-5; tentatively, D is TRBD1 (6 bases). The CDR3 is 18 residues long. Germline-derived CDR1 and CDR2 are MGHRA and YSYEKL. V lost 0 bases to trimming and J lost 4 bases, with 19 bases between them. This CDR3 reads CASSQDVWGQGSNQPQHF. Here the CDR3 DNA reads TGCGCCAGCAGCCAAGATGTGTGGGGGCAGGGAAGTAATCAGCCCCAGCATTTT.

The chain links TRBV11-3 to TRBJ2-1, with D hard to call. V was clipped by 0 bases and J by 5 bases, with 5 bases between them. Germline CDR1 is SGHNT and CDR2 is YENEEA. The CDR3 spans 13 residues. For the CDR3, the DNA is TGTGCCAGCAGCTTAGATCAGGACAATGAGCAGTTCTTC. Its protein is CASSLDQDNEQFF.

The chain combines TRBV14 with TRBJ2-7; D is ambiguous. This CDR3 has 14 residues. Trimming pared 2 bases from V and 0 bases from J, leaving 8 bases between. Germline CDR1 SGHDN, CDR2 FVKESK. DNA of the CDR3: TGTGCCAGCAGCCAACTGGCTAGCTCCTACGAGCAGTACTTC. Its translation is CASSQLASSYEQYF.

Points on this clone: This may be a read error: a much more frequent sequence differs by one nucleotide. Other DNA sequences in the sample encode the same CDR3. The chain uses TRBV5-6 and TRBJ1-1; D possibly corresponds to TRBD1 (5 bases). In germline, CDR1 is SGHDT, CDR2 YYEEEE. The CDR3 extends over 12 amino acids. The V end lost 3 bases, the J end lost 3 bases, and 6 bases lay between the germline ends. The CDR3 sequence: CASSSGDTEAFF. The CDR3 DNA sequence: TGTGCCAGCAGCTCGGGGGACACTGAAGCTTTCTTT.

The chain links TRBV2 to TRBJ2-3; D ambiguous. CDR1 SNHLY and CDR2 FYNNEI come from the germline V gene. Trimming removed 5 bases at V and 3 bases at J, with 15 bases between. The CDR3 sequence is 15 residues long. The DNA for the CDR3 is TGTGCCAGCAGTTCTACGAGGTTCGTGACAGATACGCAGTATTTT. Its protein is CASSSTRFVTDTQYF. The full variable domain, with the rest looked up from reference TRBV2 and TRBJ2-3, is EPEVTQTPSHQVTQMGQEVILRCVPISNHLYFYWYRQILGQKVEFLVSFYNNEISEKSEIFDDQFSVERPDGSNFTLKIRSTKLEDSAMYFCASSSTRFVTDTQYFGPGTRLTVL.

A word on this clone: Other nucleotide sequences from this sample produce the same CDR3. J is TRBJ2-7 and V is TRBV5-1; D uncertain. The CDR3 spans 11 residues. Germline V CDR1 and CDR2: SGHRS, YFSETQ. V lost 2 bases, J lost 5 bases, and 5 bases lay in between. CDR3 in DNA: TGCGCCAGCAGCTTCATGAACGAGCAGTACTTC. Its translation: CASSFMNEQYF.

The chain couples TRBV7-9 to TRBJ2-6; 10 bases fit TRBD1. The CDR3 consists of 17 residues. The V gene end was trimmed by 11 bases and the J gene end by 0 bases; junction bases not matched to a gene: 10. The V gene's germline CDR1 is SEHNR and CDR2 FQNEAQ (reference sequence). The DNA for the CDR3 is TGTGCCTCACTACGTGGGACAGGGGCCTCTGGGGCCAACGTCCTGACTTTC. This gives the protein CASLRGTGASGANVLTF. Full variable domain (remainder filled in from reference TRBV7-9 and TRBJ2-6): DTGVSQNPRHKITKRGQNVTFRCDPISEHNRLYWYRQTLGQGPEFLTYFQNEAQLEKSRLLSDRFSAERPKGSFSTLEIQRTEQGDSAMYLCASLRGTGASGANVLTFGAGSRLTVL.

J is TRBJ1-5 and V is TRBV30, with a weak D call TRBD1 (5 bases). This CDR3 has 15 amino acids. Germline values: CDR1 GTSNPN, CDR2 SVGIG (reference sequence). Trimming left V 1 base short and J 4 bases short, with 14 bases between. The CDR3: CAWSDEGRENQPQHF. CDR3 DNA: TGTGCCTGGAGTGATGAAGGCAGGGAGAATCAGCCCCAGCATTTT. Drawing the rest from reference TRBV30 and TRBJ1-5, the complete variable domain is SQTIHQWPATLVQPVGSPLSLECTVEGTSNPNLYWYRQAAGRGLQLLFYSVGIGQISSEVPQNLSASRPQDRQFILSSKKLLLSDSGFYLCAWSDEGRENQPQHFGDGTRLSIL.

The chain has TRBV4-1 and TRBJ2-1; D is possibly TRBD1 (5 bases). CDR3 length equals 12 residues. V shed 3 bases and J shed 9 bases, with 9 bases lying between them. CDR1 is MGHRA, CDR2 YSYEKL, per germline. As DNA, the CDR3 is TGCGCCAGCAGCCACCGGCAGGGTGAGCAGTTCTTC. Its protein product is CASSHRQGEQFF.

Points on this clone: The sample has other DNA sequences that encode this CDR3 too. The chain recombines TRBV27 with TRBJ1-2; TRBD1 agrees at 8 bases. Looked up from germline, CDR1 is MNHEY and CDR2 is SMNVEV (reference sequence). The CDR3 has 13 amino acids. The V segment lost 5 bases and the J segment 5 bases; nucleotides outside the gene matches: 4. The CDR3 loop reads CASSPGQGYGYTF. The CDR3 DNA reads TGTGCCAGCAGTCCTGGACAGGGTTATGGCTACACCTTC.